This TCR beta chain was sequenced for a study of shared clonotypes between healthy human individuals. Generated by immunoSEQ multiplex PCR, the TCRdb table keeps only in-frame clones and is missing some. The sample has some 2.4 million clones; 80% to 95% are singletons. V was clipped by 5 bases and J by 5 bases, with 15 bases between them. This CDR3 is built from 14 residues. CDR1 and CDR2 (germline): SEHNR, FQNEAQ (reference sequence). The chain couples TRBV7-9 to TRBJ2-5; possible D gene TRBD2, 5 bases. The clonotype comes from a man aged 18 to 29 in good health. Some clones in this sample may be carry-over from other donors' samples. The sample was naive CD4+ T cells from PBMCs. The subset denotes: CD45RA+ positively selected. CDR3 sequence reads: CASSPTNEVETQYF. The CDR3 bases are TGTGCCAGCAGCCCGACTAACGAAGTGGAGACCCAGTACTTC.